The rows below give T cell receptor beta chains drawn from one sample of a study of blood T cell repertoires in COVID-19. Generated by immunoSEQ multiplex PCR, the TCRdb table keeps only in-frame clones and is missing some. Of approximately 210,000 clones listed, 70% to 90% are singletons. The sample comprised peripheral blood. These receptors were obtained from a woman between 40 and 50 years old who had recovered from COVID-19. CDR3s include the opening cysteine and the closing phenylalanine or tryptophan. Each record gives: CDR3 length, D gene, V gene, clone size, J gene, CDR3 DNA, CDR3 protein. The D gene is left open where the match is weak. Clone size, where shown, is once, few, many, or a class for clones that have expanded.

len: 11
d_gene: TRBD1
v_gene: TRBV30
abundance: -
j_gene: TRBJ2-7
CDR3nt: TGTGCCGGCGGACAGGAGCACGAGCAGTACTTC
CDR3aa: CAGGQEHEQYF

len: 15
d_gene: -
v_gene: TRBV6-5
abundance: -
j_gene: TRBJ2-2
CDR3nt: TGTGCCAGCAGTTACAGGGGGTTCAACACCGGGGAGCTGTTTTTT
CDR3aa: CASSYRGFNTGELFF

len: 16
d_gene: TRBD2
v_gene: TRBV27
abundance: -
j_gene: TRBJ2-5
CDR3nt: TGTGCCAGCAGTTTACTCAGTAGCGGGAGCGGAGAGACCCAGTACTTC
CDR3aa: CASSLLSSGSGETQYF

len: 15
d_gene: TRBD1
v_gene: TRBV30
abundance: few
j_gene: TRBJ1-3
CDR3nt: TGTGCCTGGAGCATGGGACAGAGCTCTGGAAACACCATATATTTT
CDR3aa: CAWSMGQSSGNTIYF

len: 14
d_gene: -
v_gene: TRBV5-6
abundance: -
j_gene: TRBJ2-7
CDR3nt: TGTGCCAGCAACTCCCACAGCGGGCTCAACGAGCAGTACTTC
CDR3aa: CASNSHSGLNEQYF

len: 16
d_gene: TRBD2
v_gene: TRBV15
abundance: -
j_gene: TRBJ2-7
CDR3nt: TGTGCCACCAGCAGAGATAGGGCTAGCGGGATACACGAGCAGTACTTC
CDR3aa: CATSRDRASGIHEQYF

len: 15
d_gene: TRBD1
v_gene: TRBV2
abundance: -
j_gene: TRBJ1-2
CDR3nt: TGTGCCAGCAGTAATGACAGGGACGGTGGCTATGGCTACACCTTC
CDR3aa: CASSNDRDGGYGYTF

len: 19
d_gene: TRBD2
v_gene: TRBV3-1/TRBV3-2
abundance: -
j_gene: TRBJ2-1
CDR3nt: TGTGCCAGCAGCCTCCGGCTAGCGGGCATACACGGGGTCTACAATGAGCAGTTCTTC
CDR3aa: CASSLRLAGIHGVYNEQFF

len: 16
d_gene: TRBD1
v_gene: TRBV5-4
abundance: -
j_gene: TRBJ2-2
CDR3nt: TGTGCCAGCAGCGCCGACAGGGGGCGCGGCACCGGGGAGCTGTTTTTT
CDR3aa: CASSADRGRGTGELFF

len: 15
d_gene: -
v_gene: TRBV24-1
abundance: -
j_gene: TRBJ2-1
CDR3nt: TGTGCCACCACTCAAAGCGGCAACCTTAACAATGAGCAGTTCTTC
CDR3aa: CATTQSGNLNNEQFF

len: 18
d_gene: TRBD2
v_gene: TRBV4-2
abundance: -
j_gene: TRBJ2-5
CDR3nt: TGTGCCAGCAGCCAAGGGTTTACCGAAGGACTAGCACGGGAGACCCAGTACTTC
CDR3aa: CASSQGFTEGLARETQYF

len: 13
d_gene: -
v_gene: TRBV6-5
abundance: -
j_gene: TRBJ1-5
CDR3nt: TGTGCCACGAGCAGGGGAAGCAATCAGCCCCAGCATTTT
CDR3aa: CATSRGSNQPQHF

len: 15
d_gene: -
v_gene: TRBV30
abundance: -
j_gene: TRBJ1-1
CDR3nt: TGTGCCTGGAGTGGTGGGGCCCTCCGGGGGACTGAAGCTTTCTTT
CDR3aa: CAWSGGALRGTEAFF

len: 15
d_gene: -
v_gene: TRBV7-6
abundance: -
j_gene: TRBJ2-1
CDR3nt: TGTGCCAGCAGCTTATCGGTAGAAGTCTACAATGAGCAGTTCTTC
CDR3aa: CASSLSVEVYNEQFF

len: 17
d_gene: TRBD2
v_gene: TRBV4-3
abundance: -
j_gene: TRBJ2-2
CDR3nt: TGCGCCAGCAGCCCTAGCCGATACGGGACTAGCAACGGGGAGCTGTTTTTT
CDR3aa: CASSPSRYGTSNGELFF

len: 12
d_gene: -
v_gene: TRBV11-3
abundance: once
j_gene: TRBJ2-7
CDR3nt: TGTGCCAGCAGCTTCCCCACCTACGAGCAGTACTTC
CDR3aa: CASSFPTYEQYF

len: 13
d_gene: TRBD1
v_gene: TRBV11-3
abundance: -
j_gene: TRBJ1-1
CDR3nt: TGTGCCAGCAGCCGAGACAGGGGAACTGAAGCTTTCTTT
CDR3aa: CASSRDRGTEAFF

len: 13
d_gene: TRBD2
v_gene: TRBV5-1
abundance: -
j_gene: TRBJ2-1
CDR3nt: TGCGCCAGCAGTCCGGGGGGGATGCATGAGCAGTTCTTC
CDR3aa: CASSPGGMHEQFF

len: 17
d_gene: TRBD2
v_gene: TRBV5-1
abundance: -
j_gene: TRBJ2-5
CDR3nt: TGCGCCAGCAGCTTGGCTCTCCGCACTAGCGGGAGTGAGACCCAGTACTTC
CDR3aa: CASSLALRTSGSETQYF

len: 16
d_gene: TRBD2
v_gene: TRBV30
abundance: -
j_gene: TRBJ2-7
CDR3nt: TGTGCCTGGAGTGGGGTCGGCGGGAGGGCCTTCTACGAGCAGTACTTC
CDR3aa: CAWSGVGGRAFYEQYF

len: 13
d_gene: -
v_gene: TRBV11-1
abundance: -
j_gene: TRBJ2-2
CDR3nt: TGTGCCAGCAGCCAGGATTACACCGGGGAGCTGTTTTTT
CDR3aa: CASSQDYTGELFF

len: 15
d_gene: -
v_gene: TRBV10-2
abundance: -
j_gene: TRBJ2-4
CDR3nt: TGCGCCAGCAGTGGAGTAGCGGTAGCCAAAAACATTCAGTACTTC
CDR3aa: CASSGVAVAKNIQYF

len: 12
d_gene: -
v_gene: TRBV15
abundance: -
j_gene: TRBJ1-2
CDR3nt: TGTGCCACCAGCAATGAGGCCTATGGCTACACCTTC
CDR3aa: CATSNEAYGYTF